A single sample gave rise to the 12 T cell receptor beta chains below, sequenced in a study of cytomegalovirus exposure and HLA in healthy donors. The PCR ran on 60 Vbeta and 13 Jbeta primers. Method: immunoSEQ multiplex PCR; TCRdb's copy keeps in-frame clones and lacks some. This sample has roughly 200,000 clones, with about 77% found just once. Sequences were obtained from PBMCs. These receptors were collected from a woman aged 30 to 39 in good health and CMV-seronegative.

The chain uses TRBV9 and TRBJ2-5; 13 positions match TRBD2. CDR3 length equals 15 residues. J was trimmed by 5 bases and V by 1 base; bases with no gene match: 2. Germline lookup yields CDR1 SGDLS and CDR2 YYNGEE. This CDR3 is CASSVTSGRAETQYF. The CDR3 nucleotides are TGTGCCAGCAGCGTAACTAGCGGGAGGGCCGAGACCCAGTACTTC.

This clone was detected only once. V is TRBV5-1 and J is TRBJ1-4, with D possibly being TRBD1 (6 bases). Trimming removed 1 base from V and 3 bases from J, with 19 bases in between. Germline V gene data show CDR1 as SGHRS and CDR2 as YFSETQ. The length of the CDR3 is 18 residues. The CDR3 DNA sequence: TGCGCCAGCAGCTTGTTTGGGGGCCCAACCGGGTCTAATGAAAAACTGTTTTTT. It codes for CASSLFGGPTGSNEKLFF. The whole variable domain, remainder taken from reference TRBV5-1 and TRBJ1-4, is KAGVTQTPRYLIKTRGQQVTLSCSPISGHRSVSWYQQTPGQGLQFLFEYFSETQRNKGNFPGRFSGRQFSNSRSEMNVSTLELGDSALYLCASSLFGGPTGSNEKLFFGSGTQLSVL.

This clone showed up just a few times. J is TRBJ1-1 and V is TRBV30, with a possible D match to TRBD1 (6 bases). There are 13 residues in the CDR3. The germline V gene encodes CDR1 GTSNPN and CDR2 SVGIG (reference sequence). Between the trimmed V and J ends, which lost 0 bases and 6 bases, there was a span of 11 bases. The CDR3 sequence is CAWSVQGRPEAFF. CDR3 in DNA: TGTGCCTGGAGTGTACAGGGTCGGCCTGAAGCTTTCTTT.

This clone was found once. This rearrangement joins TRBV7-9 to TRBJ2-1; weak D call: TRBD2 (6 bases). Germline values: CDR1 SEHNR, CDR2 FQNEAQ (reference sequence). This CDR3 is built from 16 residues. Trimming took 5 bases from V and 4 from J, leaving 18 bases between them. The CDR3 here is CASSPYWRDTYNEQFF. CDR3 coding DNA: TGTGCCAGCAGCCCCTATTGGCGGGATACATACAATGAGCAGTTCTTC.

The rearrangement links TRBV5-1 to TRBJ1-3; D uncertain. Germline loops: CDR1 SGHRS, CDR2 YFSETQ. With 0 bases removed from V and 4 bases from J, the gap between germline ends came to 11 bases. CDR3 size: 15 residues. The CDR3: CASSLDRVSGNTIYF. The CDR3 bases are TGCGCCAGCAGCTTGGATCGGGTTTCGGGAAACACCATATATTTT. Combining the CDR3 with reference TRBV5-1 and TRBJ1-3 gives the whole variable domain KAGVTQTPRYLIKTRGQQVTLSCSPISGHRSVSWYQQTPGQGLQFLFEYFSETQRNKGNFPGRFSGRQFSNSRSEMNVSTLELGDSALYLCASSLDRVSGNTIYFGEGSWLTVV.

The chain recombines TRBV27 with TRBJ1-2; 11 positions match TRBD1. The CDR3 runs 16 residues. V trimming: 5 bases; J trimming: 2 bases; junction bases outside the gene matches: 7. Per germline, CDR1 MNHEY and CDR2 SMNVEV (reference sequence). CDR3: CASSRTGGRRNYGYTF. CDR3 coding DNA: TGTGCCAGCAGTCGGACAGGGGGCAGGCGGAACTATGGCTACACCTTC.

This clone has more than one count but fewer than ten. Here the CDR3 reads CASSARLAGVLEQFF. DNA for the CDR3: TGTGCCAGCAGTGCTAGACTAGCGGGGGTATTGGAGCAGTTCTTC. V usage is TRBV6-4 and J usage is TRBJ2-1, with 12 bases fitting TRBD2. This CDR3 is built from 15 residues. Germline V gives CDR1 MRHNA, CDR2 SNTAGT. J lost 10 bases, V lost 4 bases, and 8 bases had no gene match.

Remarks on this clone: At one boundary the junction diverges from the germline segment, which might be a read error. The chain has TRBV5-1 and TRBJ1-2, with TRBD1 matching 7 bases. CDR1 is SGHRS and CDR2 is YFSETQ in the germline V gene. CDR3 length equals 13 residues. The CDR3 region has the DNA TGCGCCAGCAGCATCCGGGACAGCTATGGCTACCCCTTC. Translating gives CASSIRDSYGYPF.

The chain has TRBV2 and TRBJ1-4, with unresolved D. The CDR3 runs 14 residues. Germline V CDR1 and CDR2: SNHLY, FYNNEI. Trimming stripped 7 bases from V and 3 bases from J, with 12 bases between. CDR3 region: CASMTQQANEKLFF. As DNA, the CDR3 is TGTGCCAGCATGACACAGCAGGCTAATGAAAAACTGTTTTTT.

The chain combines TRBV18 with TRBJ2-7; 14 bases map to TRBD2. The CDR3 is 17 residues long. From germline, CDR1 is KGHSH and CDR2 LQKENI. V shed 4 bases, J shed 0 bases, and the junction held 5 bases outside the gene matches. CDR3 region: CASSRLAGGISSYEQYF. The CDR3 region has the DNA TGTGCCAGCTCACGACTAGCGGGAGGGATAAGCTCCTACGAGCAGTACTTC.

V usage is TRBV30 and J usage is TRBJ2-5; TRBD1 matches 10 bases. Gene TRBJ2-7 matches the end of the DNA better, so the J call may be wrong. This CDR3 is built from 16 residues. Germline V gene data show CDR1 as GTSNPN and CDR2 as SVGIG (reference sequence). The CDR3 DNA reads TGTGCCTGGAGCCAAAGAGGTGGGGACAGGGGACACGAGCAGTACTTC. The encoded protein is CAWSQRGGDRGHEQYF.

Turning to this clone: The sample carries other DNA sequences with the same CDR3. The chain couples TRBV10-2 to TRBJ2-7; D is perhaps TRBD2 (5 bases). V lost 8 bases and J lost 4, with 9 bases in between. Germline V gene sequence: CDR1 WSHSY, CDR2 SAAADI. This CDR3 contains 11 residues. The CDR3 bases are TGCGCCAGCGGAACGGGATACGAGCAGTACTTC. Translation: CASGTGYEQYF.